Included here is one T cell receptor beta chain sequence, with context. What it recognizes is unknown. The PCR had 60 Vbeta and 13 Jbeta primers. Repertoires were generated with immunoSEQ multiplex PCR, while TCRdb's copy carries only in-frame clones and drops some. The data contain about 150,000 clones, roughly 84% of them singletons. The data derive from a study of cytomegalovirus exposure and HLA in healthy donors. V was pared by 5 bases and J by 3 bases, with 8 bases between. The CDR3 has 13 amino acids. Per the germline V gene, CDR1 is MRHNA and CDR2 is SNTAGT. Broader study findings: As a later analysis revealed, most CMV-associated TCR beta chains appeared HLA-restricted. Segments of the TCR beta V type were, in most cases, productive about 87% or about 30% of the time in an earlier analysis. Judged likely to be a sequencing artifact was a cluster of highly shared sequence variants. In a later analysis, TCR beta V- and J-gene trimming showed a link to a missense DCLRE1C variant.

The TCR comes from a man younger than 45 in good health and CMV-seropositive. This chain joins TRBV6-4 and TRBJ1-5, with no clear D. The material sequenced was PBMCs. CDR3 nucleotides: TGTGCCAGCAGTAGACATCACAATCAGCCCCAGCATTTT. This gives the protein CASSRHHNQPQHF.